This T cell receptor beta chain is from a study of early T cells in non-severe SARS-CoV-2 infection. Individual cDNA molecules received unique molecular identifiers. MiXCR, run by TCRdb on the 5' RACE reads, gives a single entry per CDR3 protein. The data show more than 45,000 distinct CDR3 sequences, around 12% seen once. Germline V lookup: CDR1 MNHEY, CDR2 SMNVEV (reference sequence). The CDR3 extends over 14 amino acids. Trimming pared 3 bases from V and 3 bases from J, leaving 10 bases between. In this sample, this clonotype turned up many times. Specimen: whole blood. The V call is TRBV27, the J call TRBJ2-3; no clear D. The clonotype originates from an adult who was a healthcare worker with PCR-confirmed SARS-CoV-2 infection or an uninfected control (not recorded which). The CDR3 bases are TGTGCCAGCAGTTTTAGGGCGAATACAGATACGCAGTATTTT. It codes for CASSFRANTDTQYF.